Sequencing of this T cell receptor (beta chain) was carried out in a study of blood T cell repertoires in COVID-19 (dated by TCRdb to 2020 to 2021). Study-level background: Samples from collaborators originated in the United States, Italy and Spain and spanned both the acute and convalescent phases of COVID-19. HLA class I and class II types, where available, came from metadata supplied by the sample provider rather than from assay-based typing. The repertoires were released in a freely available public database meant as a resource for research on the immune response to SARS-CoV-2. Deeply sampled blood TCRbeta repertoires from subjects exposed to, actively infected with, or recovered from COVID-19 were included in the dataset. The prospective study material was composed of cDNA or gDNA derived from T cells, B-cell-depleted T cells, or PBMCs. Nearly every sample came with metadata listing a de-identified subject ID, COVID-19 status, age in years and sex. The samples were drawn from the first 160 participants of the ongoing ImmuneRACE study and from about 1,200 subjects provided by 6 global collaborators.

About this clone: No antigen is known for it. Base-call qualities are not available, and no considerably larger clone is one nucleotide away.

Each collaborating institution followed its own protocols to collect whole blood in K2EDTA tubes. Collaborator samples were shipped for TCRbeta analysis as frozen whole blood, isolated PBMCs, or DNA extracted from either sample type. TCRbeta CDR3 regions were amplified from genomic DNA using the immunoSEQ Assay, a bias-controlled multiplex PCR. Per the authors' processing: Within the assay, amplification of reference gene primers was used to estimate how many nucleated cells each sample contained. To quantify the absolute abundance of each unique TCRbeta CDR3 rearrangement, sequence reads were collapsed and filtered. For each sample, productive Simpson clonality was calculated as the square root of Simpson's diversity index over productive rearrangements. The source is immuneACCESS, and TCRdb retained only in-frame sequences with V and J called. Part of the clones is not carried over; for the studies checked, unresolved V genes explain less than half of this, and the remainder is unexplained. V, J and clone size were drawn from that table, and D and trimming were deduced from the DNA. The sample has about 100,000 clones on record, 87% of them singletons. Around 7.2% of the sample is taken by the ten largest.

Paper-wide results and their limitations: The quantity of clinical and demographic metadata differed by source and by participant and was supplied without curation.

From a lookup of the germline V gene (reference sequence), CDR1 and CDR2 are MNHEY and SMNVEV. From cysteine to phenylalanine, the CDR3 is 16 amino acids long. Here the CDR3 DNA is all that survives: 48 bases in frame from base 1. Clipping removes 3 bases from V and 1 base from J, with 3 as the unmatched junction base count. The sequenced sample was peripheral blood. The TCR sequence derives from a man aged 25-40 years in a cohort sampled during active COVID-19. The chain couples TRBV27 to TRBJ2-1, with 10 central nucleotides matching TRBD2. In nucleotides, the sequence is TGTGCCAGCAGTTTGATACTAGCGGGATCCTACAATGAGCAGTTCTTC. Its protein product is CASSLILAGSYNEQFF.